These 12 T cell receptor beta chains originate from one sample sequenced in a study of blood T cell repertoires in COVID-19. Repertoires were generated with immunoSEQ multiplex PCR, while TCRdb's copy carries only in-frame clones and drops some. This sample has about 100,000 clones, with over 75% found just once. Sequenced: peripheral blood. The receptors here all came from a human donor in a cohort sampled during active COVID-19.

The table lists this clone with a count of one. The genes are TRBV2 and TRBJ1-2, with 9 bases that match TRBD1. The CDR3 is 14 amino acids. Germline-derived CDR1 and CDR2 are SNHLY and FYNNEI. With V trimmed by 4 bases and J by 4 bases, 4 bases remained unmatched. The CDR3 DNA is TGTGCCAGCAGTGTAGGGGACAGGGTCTATGGCTACACCTTC. It specifies CASSVGDRVYGYTF.

The chain couples TRBV6-4 to TRBJ2-7, with TRBD1 matching over 10 bases. V shed 8 bases, J shed 6 bases, and the junction held 13 bases outside the gene matches. This CDR3 has 15 residues. Germline V CDR1 and CDR2: MRHNA, SNTAGT. CDR3 sequence: CASQQGDRGSSEQYF. The CDR3 DNA reads as TGTGCCAGCCAACAGGGGGACAGGGGATCGAGCGAGCAGTACTTC.

The rearrangement uses TRBV2 and TRBJ1-2; no reliable D call. The CDR3 extends over 16 amino acids. CDR1 is SNHLY and CDR2 is FYNNEI in the germline V gene. V was clipped by 7 bases and J by 8 bases, with 26 bases between them. In DNA, the CDR3 is TGTGCCAGCACGCTCACCCGGGCCCTATCAGCGGACGGCTACACCTTC. It translates to CASTLTRALSADGYTF.

This clone was observed once. The chain combines TRBV5-6 with TRBJ1-4; D remains unclear. The V end lost 2 bases, the J end lost 5 bases, and 10 bases lay between the germline ends. The CDR3 extends over 14 amino acids. Germline V gives CDR1 SGHDT, CDR2 YYEEEE. The CDR3 region has the DNA TGTGCCAGCAGCTTCAGCGGGCTGAATGAAAAACTGTTTTTT. It translates to CASSFSGLNEKLFF.

V is TRBV7-2 and J is TRBJ1-1; D not resolved. CDR3 length: 13 amino acids. Germline V gene data show CDR1 as SGHTA and CDR2 as FQGNSA. The ends were cut back, 7 bases at V and 1 base at J, with 10 bases in the middle. The CDR3 region is CASTLRGNTEAFF. DNA of the CDR3: TGTGCCAGCACTTTGCGCGGGAACACTGAAGCTTTCTTT. The full variable domain, with the rest looked up from reference TRBV7-2 and TRBJ1-1, is GAGVSQSPSNKVTEKGKDVELRCDPISGHTALYWYRQSLGQGLEFLIYFQGNSAPDKSGLPSDRFSAERTGGSVSTLTIQRTQQEDSAVYLCASTLRGNTEAFFGQGTRLTVV.

The genes are TRBV5-1 and TRBJ1-1, with 8 positions matching TRBD1. The CDR3 totals 15 residues. Trimming cost V 4 bases and J 4 bases; bases outside gene matches: 9. Looked up from germline, CDR1 is SGHRS and CDR2 is YFSETQ. DNA for the CDR3: TGCGCCAGCAGCAGCACAGGACAGGGACGCACTGAAGCTTTCTTT. This gives the protein CASSSTGQGRTEAFF.

This clone appeared a few times. V is TRBV2 and J is TRBJ2-2; D may be TRBD1 (5 bases). Trimming shortened V by 2 bases and J by 8 bases, and 15 bases separated the two germline ends. The CDR3 is 15 residues long. The germline V gene encodes CDR1 SNHLY and CDR2 FYNNEI. The DNA for the CDR3 is TGTGCCAGCAGTGAAACGACAGTACACTGGGGGGAGCTGTTTTTT. Translation gives CASSETTVHWGELFF.

The chain links TRBV30 to TRBJ2-7; 8 nucleotides agree with TRBD1. The J segment lost 5 bases and the V segment lost 1 base, leaving 7 bases of the junction unmatched. This CDR3 contains 14 residues. Per germline, CDR1 GTSNPN and CDR2 SVGIG (reference sequence). This CDR3 reads CAWSGTGKKNEQYF. The CDR3 DNA reads TGTGCCTGGAGTGGGACAGGGAAAAAAAACGAGCAGTACTTC.

The rearrangement uses TRBV3-1 (or the pseudogene TRBV3-2) and TRBJ2-1; possible D gene TRBD2, 6 bases. There are 17 residues in the CDR3. Trimming removed 2 bases from V and 0 bases from J, with 14 bases in between. Germline loops: CDR1 LGHDT, CDR2 YNNKEL (reference sequence). Here the CDR3 DNA reads TGTGCCAGCAGCCAATCCCACATGGAGGGCTCCTACAATGAGCAGTTCTTC. Translation: CASSQSHMEGSYNEQFF.

V gene TRBV7-2 combines with J gene TRBJ2-3, with 9 bases aligning to TRBD2. The J segment lost 1 base and the V segment lost 1 base, leaving 3 bases of the junction unmatched. The CDR3 sequence is 16 residues long. Germline CDR1 and CDR2: SGHTA and FQGNSA. The DNA of the CDR3 is TGTGCCAGCAGCTTAGTCCGGACTAGCGGCACAGATACGCAGTATTTT. Its translation: CASSLVRTSGTDTQYF.

The V and J genes are TRBV9 and TRBJ2-5; no clear D. Germline CDR1 is SGDLS and CDR2 is YYNGEE. The CDR3 covers 14 residues. Trimming took off 3 bases at V and 3 bases at J, with 12 bases between the two ends. CDR3 protein: CASSARDWKETQYF. The CDR3 coding sequence is TGTGCCAGCAGCGCCCGTGACTGGAAAGAGACCCAGTACTTC.

The V call is TRBV2, the J call TRBJ1-2, with 7 positions matching TRBD1. The V gene's germline CDR1 is SNHLY and CDR2 FYNNEI. V was clipped by 8 bases and J by 5 bases; unmatched bases: 14. This CDR3 region has 15 residues. CDR3 sequence (DNA): TGTGCCAGCCAGGGGGGCCAGCCGGGGCAGTATGGCTACACCTTC. Protein: CASQGGQPGQYGYTF.